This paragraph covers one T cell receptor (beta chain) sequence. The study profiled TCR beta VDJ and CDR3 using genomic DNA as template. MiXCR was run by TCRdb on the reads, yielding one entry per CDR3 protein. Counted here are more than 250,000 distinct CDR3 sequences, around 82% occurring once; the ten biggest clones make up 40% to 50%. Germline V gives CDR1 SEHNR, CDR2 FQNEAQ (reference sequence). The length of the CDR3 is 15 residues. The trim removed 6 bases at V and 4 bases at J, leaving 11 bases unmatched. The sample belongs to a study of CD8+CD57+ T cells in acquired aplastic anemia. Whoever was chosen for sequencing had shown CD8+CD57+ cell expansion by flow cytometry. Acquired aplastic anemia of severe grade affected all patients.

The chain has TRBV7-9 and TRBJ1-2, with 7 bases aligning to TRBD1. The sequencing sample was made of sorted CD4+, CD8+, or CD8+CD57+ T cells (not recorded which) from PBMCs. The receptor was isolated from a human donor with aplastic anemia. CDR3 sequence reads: CASSSYTGAPYGYTF. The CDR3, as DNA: TGTGCCAGCAGTTCATACACAGGGGCCCCCTATGGCTACACCTTC.